These 11 T cell receptor beta chains originate from one sample sequenced in a study of blood T cell repertoires in COVID-19. Profiling relied on immunoSEQ multiplex PCR, and the TCRdb table lists in-frame clones only, not all of them. The sample lists nearly 200,000 clones, 88% seen once, with 6.2% in the top ten. Sequenced material: peripheral blood. These receptors originate from a woman aged 40 to 50 who had recovered from COVID-19.

DNA for the CDR3: TGTGCCAGCAGCCAAGCTATTTCCCTGGGGGGGGATGGCTACACCTTC. Encoded protein: CASSQAISLGGDGYTF. The chain is built from TRBV4-2 and TRBJ1-2; tentatively, D is TRBD1 (5 bases). Germline V gene lookup returns CDR1 LGHNA and CDR2 YNFKEQ. The CDR3 is 16 amino acids. Deletions cut 1 base from V and 6 bases from J, with 18 bases between.

The V call is TRBV9, the J call TRBJ2-2; 8 bases fit TRBD1. The CDR3 sequence is 15 residues long. Germline CDR1 is SGDLS and CDR2 is YYNGEE. J lost 7 bases, V lost 0 bases, and 5 bases had no gene match. The CDR3, as DNA: TGTGCCAGCAGCGTAGTAGCAGGGGGCCACGGGGAGCTGTTTTTT. Its protein is CASSVVAGGHGELFF.

The chain recombines TRBV19 with TRBJ1-3; D remains ambiguous. Trimming removed 7 bases at V and 0 bases at J, with 13 bases between. The CDR3 is 15 residues long. Germline CDR1 and CDR2: LNHDA and SQIVND (reference sequence). In nucleotides, the CDR3 is TGTGCCAGTAACCAAGGACTCAGCTCTGGAAACACCATATATTTT. Translated: CASNQGLSSGNTIYF.

The rearrangement links TRBV6-5 to TRBJ1-1, with 12 bases that match TRBD1. Germline V lookup: CDR1 MNHEY, CDR2 SVGAGI. V shed 2 bases and J 12 bases; nucleotides not matched to a gene: 4. This CDR3 comprises 13 residues. Written as DNA, the CDR3 is TGTGCCAGCAGTTACAGGGACAGGGGGCCTACTTTCTTT. Translating gives CASSYRDRGPTFF.

The chain carries TRBV24-1 and TRBJ2-1, with 8 bases identical to TRBD1. The CDR3 totals 16 residues. V lost 3 bases, J lost 1 base, and 4 bases stayed unmatched. Germline loops: CDR1 KGHDR, CDR2 SFDVKD. The CDR3, as DNA: TGTGCCACCAGTGATAGAACAGGGGGGTCCTACAATGAGCAGTTCTTC. Its protein product is CATSDRTGGSYNEQFF.

The chain joins TRBV27 to TRBJ1-2, with D possibly matching TRBD1 (6 bases). This CDR3 is 16 amino acids long. The germline gives CDR1 MNHEY, CDR2 SMNVEV (reference sequence). V was trimmed by 2 bases and J by 4 bases, leaving 17 bases between them. CDR3 region: CASSLGGVGGGYGYTF. CDR3 DNA sequence: TGTGCCAGCAGTTTAGGGGGGGTGGGGGGCGGCTATGGCTACACCTTC.

The J gene is TRBJ2-3, the V gene TRBV11-2; the D is unclear. Trimming pared 6 bases from V and 1 base from J, leaving 11 bases between. Germline lookup yields CDR1 SGHAT and CDR2 FQNNGV. The CDR3 sequence is 14 residues long. The DNA of the CDR3 is TGTGCCAGCAGGTATGGCGGTGGCACAGATACGCAGTATTTT. This gives the protein CASRYGGGTDTQYF.

V and J are TRBV18 and TRBJ1-5; 7 bases fit TRBD1. The V gene end was trimmed by 2 bases and the J gene end by 2 bases; junction bases not matched to a gene: 6. Germline V gene lookup returns CDR1 KGHSH and CDR2 LQKENI. CDR3 length: 16 residues. The CDR3 sequence is CASSPMAGGGNQPQHF. The CDR3 DNA follows: TGTGCCAGCTCACCAATGGCAGGGGGAGGCAATCAGCCCCAGCATTTT.

This clone has only a few counts. This chain uses TRBV7-9 with TRBJ1-1; D gene uncertain. Trimming shortened V by 6 bases and J by 3 bases, and 11 bases separated the two germline ends. This CDR3 has 13 residues. Germline loops: CDR1 SEHNR, CDR2 FQNEAQ (reference sequence). The CDR3 region is CASRYQVDTEAFF. DNA for the CDR3: TGTGCCAGCAGATATCAGGTGGACACTGAAGCTTTCTTT. Combining the CDR3 with reference TRBV7-9 and TRBJ1-1 gives the whole variable domain DTGVSQNPRHKITKRGQNVTFRCDPISEHNRLYWYRQTLGQGPEFLTYFQNEAQLEKSRLLSDRFSAERPKGSFSTLEIQRTEQGDSAMYLCASRYQVDTEAFFGQGTRLTVV.

The chain links TRBV19 to TRBJ1-2; 7 bases align to TRBD1. V lost 5 bases to trimming and J lost 8 bases; unmatched junction nucleotides: 11. Germline CDR1 LNHDA, CDR2 SQIVND (reference sequence). The CDR3 loop spans 14 amino acids. The CDR3 DNA follows: TGTGCCAGTAGTGCCCGGGACAGCCTCGAGGGCTACACCTTC. This encodes CASSARDSLEGYTF.

The J gene is TRBJ2-1, the V gene TRBV3-1 (or the pseudogene TRBV3-2), with 9 bases fitting TRBD1. J gave up 7 bases and V 1 base, and 5 bases lay outside the gene matches. The CDR3 consists of 15 residues. Looked up from germline, CDR1 is LGHDT and CDR2 is YNNKEL (reference sequence). The DNA for the CDR3 is TGTGCCAGCAGCCAAGGACAGGGGGGTGGGAATGAGCAGTTCTTC. Encoded protein: CASSQGQGGGNEQFF.